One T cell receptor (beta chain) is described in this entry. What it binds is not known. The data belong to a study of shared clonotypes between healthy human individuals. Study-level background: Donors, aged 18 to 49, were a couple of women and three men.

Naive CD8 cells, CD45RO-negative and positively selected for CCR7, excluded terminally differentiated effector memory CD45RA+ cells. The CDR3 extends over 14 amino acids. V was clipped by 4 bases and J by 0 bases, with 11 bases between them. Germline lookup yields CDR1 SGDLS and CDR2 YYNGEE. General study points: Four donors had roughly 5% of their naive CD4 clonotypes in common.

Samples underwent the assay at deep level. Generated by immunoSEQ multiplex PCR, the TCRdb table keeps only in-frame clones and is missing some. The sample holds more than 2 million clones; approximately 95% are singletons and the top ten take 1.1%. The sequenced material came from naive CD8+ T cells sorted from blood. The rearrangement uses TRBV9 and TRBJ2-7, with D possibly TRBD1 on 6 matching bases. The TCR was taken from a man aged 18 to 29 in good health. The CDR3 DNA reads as TGTGCCAGCAGCTTTACAGGGAACTCCTACGAGCAGTACTTC. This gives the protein CASSFTGNSYEQYF.